This T cell receptor beta chain is drawn from a study of CD8 T cells in Susac syndrome. Germline CDR1 SGHRS, CDR2 YFSETQ. The CDR3 is 13 residues long. With 0 bases clipped from V and 6 bases from J, the junction kept 2 bases outside the gene matches. It was with random hexamers that about 0.45 to 1 ug RNA was reverse transcribed. Amplification of TCR beta CDR3 spanned 54 Vbeta and 13 Jbeta via immunoSEQ multiplex PCR. TCRdb ran MiXCR on the immunoSEQ multiplex PCR reads and lists one entry per CDR3 protein. The profile shows roughly 400,000 distinct CDR3 sequences, about 85% of them singletons. This chain links TRBV5-1 with TRBJ1-1, with 7 bases lining up with TRBD1. Specimen: CD8+ T cells from PBMCs. The receptor's source is a human donor with multiple sclerosis. CDR3 sequence reads: CASSLEGAPEAFF. The CDR3 region has the DNA TGCGCCAGCAGCTTGGAGGGGGCCCCTGAAGCTTTCTTT.